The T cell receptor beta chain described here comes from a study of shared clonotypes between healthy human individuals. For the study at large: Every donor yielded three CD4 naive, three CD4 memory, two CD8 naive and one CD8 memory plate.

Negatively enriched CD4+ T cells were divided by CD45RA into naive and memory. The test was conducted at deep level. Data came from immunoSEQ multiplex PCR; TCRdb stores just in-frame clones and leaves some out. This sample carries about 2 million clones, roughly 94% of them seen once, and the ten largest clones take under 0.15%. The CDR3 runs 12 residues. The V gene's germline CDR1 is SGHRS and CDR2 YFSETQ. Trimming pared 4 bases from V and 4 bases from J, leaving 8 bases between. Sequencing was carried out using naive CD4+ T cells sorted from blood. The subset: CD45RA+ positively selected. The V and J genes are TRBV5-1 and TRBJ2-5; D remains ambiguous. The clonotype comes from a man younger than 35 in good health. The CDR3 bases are TGCGCCAGCAGCCCCGAGTCAGAGACCCAGTACTTC. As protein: CASSPESETQYF.